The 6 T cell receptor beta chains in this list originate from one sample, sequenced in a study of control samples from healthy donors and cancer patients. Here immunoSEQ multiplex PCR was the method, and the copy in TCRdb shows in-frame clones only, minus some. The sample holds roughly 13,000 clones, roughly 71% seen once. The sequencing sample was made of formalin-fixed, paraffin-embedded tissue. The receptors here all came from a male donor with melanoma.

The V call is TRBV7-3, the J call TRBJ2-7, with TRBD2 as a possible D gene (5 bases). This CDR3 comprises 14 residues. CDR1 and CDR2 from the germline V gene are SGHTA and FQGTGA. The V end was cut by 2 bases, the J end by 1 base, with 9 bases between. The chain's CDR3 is CASSLAGNSYEQYF. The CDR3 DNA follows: TGTGCCAGCAGCTTAGCGGGCAATTCCTACGAGCAGTACTTC.

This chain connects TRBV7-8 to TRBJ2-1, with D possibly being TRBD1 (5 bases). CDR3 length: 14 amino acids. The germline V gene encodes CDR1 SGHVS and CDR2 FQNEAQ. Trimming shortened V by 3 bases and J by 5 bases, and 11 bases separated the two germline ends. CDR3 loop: CASSLSRGNNEQFF. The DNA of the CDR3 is TGTGCCAGCAGCTTGTCTAGGGGTAACAATGAGCAGTTCTTC. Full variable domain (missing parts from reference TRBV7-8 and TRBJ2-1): GAGVSQSPRYKVAKRGQDVALRCDPISGHVSLFWYQQALGQGPEFLTYFQNEAQLDKSGLPSDRFFAERPEGSVSTLKIQRTQQEDSAVYLCASSLSRGNNEQFFGPGTRLTVL.

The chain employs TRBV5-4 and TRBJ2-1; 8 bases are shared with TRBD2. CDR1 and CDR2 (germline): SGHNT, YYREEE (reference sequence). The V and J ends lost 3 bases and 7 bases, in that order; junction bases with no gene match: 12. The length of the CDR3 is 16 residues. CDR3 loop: CASSSTGTRPKNEQFF. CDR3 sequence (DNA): TGTGCCAGCAGCTCTACCGGGACTAGGCCTAAAAATGAGCAGTTCTTC.

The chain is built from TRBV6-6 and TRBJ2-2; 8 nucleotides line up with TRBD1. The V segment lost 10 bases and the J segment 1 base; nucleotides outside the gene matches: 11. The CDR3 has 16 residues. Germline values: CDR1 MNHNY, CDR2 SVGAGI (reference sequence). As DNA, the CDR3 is TGTGCCATCAATTTCGACAGGGGCTTGAACACCGGGGAGCTGTTTTTT. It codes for CAINFDRGLNTGELFF.

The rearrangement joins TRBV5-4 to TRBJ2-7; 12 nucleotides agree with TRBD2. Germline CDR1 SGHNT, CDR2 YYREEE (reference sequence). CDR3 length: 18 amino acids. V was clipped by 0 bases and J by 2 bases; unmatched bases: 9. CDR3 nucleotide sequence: TGTGCCAGCAGCTTGGCTACTAGCGGGGGGCCCTTCCCCTACGAGCAGTACTTC. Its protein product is CASSLATSGGPFPYEQYF. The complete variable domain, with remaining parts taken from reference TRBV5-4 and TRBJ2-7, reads ETGVTQSPTHLIKTRGQQVTLRCSSQSGHNTVSWYQQALGQGPQFIFQYYREEENGRGNFPPRFSGLQFPNYSSELNVNALELDDSALYLCASSLATSGGPFPYEQYFGPGTRLTVT.

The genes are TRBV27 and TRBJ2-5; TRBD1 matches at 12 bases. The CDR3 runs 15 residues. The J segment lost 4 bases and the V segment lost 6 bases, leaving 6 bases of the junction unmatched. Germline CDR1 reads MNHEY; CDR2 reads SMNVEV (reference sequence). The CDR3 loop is CASSKGQGARETQYF. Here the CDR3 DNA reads TGTGCCAGCAGCAAGGGACAGGGGGCGCGAGAGACCCAGTACTTC.